This T cell receptor (beta chain) is drawn from a study of T cell repertoires in breast cancer. During the second nested PCR, blocking oligonucleotides suppressed genes that were not paired. Each CDR3 protein is one row after TCRdb ran MiXCR on the emulsion pairing reads. Among approximately 40,000 distinct CDR3 sequences, less than 55% were seen once, and the ten largest hold roughly 60%. The CDR3 has 13 residues. V dropped 7 bases and J dropped 0 bases, with 7 bases sitting between them. Germline CDR1 SNHLY, CDR2 FYNNEI. An expanded emulsion RT-PCR with primers for all TCR V genes paired CD8+ T cell chains. This clonotype was picked up a small number of times.

The chain uses TRBV2 and TRBJ1-5; D gene unclear. Sequences were obtained from CD8+ T cells. The clonotype was recovered from a pool of human donors with breast cancer or a healthy control (not recorded which). This CDR3 is CASNGDSNQPQHF. DNA for the CDR3: TGTGCCAGCAACGGTGATAGCAATCAGCCCCAGCATTTT.